This is a list of T cell receptor beta chains from one sample in a study of blood T cells in healthy people across ages. TCRdb independently ran MiXCR on the 5' RACE reads; one entry per CDR3 protein. The sample consists of 850,000 to 1,000,000 distinct CDR3 sequences, just over 50% of them appearing once. Sample: blood. The receptors originated from an older woman in good health. Each CDR3 is given with its conserved first and last residue. The order of the fields is V gene, D gene, clone size, J gene, CDR3 DNA, CDR3 protein. D genes are given only for firm matches. Clone size is shown for a subset of rows, as once, few, many or a class of expanded clone.

V: TRBV4-3
D: -
size: -
J: TRBJ2-7
DNA: TGCGCCAGCAGCCAGGAATCGTTTGGCGAGCAGTACTTC
CDR3: CASSQESFGEQYF

V: TRBV7-8
D: TRBD2
size: few
J: TRBJ2-3
DNA: TGTGCCAGCAGCCTTGGGACTAGCGGGGTGACTAGCACAGATACGCAGTATTTT
CDR3: CASSLGTSGVTSTDTQYF

V: TRBV12-5
D: -
size: -
J: TRBJ2-4
DNA: TGTGCTAGTGGTTTGGGCACCCGGCAGTACTTC
CDR3: CASGLGTRQYF

V: TRBV27
D: -
size: -
J: TRBJ2-7
DNA: TGTGCCAGCAGTCCCCCGAATAAAGAGCAGTACTTC
CDR3: CASSPPNKEQYF

V: TRBV20-1
D: -
size: -
J: TRBJ1-5
DNA: TGCAGTGCCAGGAGAGGGTACAATCAGCCCCAGCATTTT
CDR3: CSARRGYNQPQHF

V: TRBV5-1
D: -
size: -
J: TRBJ1-2
DNA: TGCGCCAGCAGCTTGCGCGCAGAGAACTATGGCTACACCTTC
CDR3: CASSLRAENYGYTF

V: TRBV7-2
D: -
size: -
J: TRBJ2-7
DNA: TGTGTCAGCGGTCGGAGCGGACTATACGAGCAGTACTTC
CDR3: CVSGRSGLYEQYF

V: TRBV21-1
D: -
size: few
J: TRBJ2-5
DNA: TGTGCCAGCAGCAAAGAGAAGGGGGAGACCCAGTACTTC
CDR3: CASSKEKGETQYF

V: TRBV7-2
D: -
size: few
J: TRBJ2-7
DNA: TGTGCCAGCAGCTTAGCCCCGGGAAGACAGTACGAGCAGTACTTC
CDR3: CASSLAPGRQYEQYF

V: TRBV19
D: TRBD1
size: -
J: TRBJ2-6
DNA: TGTGCCAGTGCGGACAGGGGGCTGAGATCTGGGGCCAACGTCCTGACTTTC
CDR3: CASADRGLRSGANVLTF

V: TRBV9
D: -
size: -
J: TRBJ2-5
DNA: TGTGCCAGCAGCGTGGACTATCGCAATGAGCAGTACTTC
CDR3: CASSVDYRNEQYF

V: TRBV5-6
D: -
size: few
J: TRBJ1-5
DNA: TGTGCCAGCAGCTTTGGACGGGGTCCCCAGCATTTT
CDR3: CASSFGRGPQHF

V: TRBV27
D: TRBD1
size: -
J: TRBJ1-2
DNA: TGTGCCAGCAGGGAGCAGGGGGCATACTATGGCTACACCTTC
CDR3: CASREQGAYYGYTF

V: TRBV5-1
D: TRBD1
size: -
J: TRBJ2-4
DNA: TGCGCCAGCAGCGTCGACAGGGGTGGGCAGTACTTC
CDR3: CASSVDRGGQYF